Presented here are 13 T cell receptor beta chains from one specimen sequenced in a study of human T cells and chemical hapten exposure. Time point defined: pre-sensitization, week 0. Treatment of the sample: therapeutic diphenylcyclopropenone sensitization with weekly scalp DPC. TCRdb processed the RACE reads anew with MiXCR; each CDR3 protein has one entry. This table holds over 300,000 distinct CDR3 sequences, around 5.5% found once. Source: whole blood, taken in connection with sensitization to the hapten diphenylcyclopropenone (DPC). Receptor source: a woman aged 45-60 years with alopecia areata. Some clones in this sample may be carry-over from other donors' samples.

In this sample, this clonotype turned up a few times. The chain is built from TRBV6-6 and TRBJ1-1, with D possibly being TRBD1 (5 bases). The CDR3 covers 12 residues. Per the germline V gene, CDR1 is MNHNY and CDR2 is SVGAGI (reference sequence). V lost 2 bases and J 7 bases, leaving 8 bases between the germline ends. CDR3 DNA: TGTGCCAGCAGTTACAGGGGCGGTGAAGCTTTCTTT. Its translation is CASSYRGGEAFF.

This clonotype was observed many times. The genes are TRBV29-1 and TRBJ2-3; tentatively, D is TRBD2 (6 bases). CDR3 length: 13 amino acids. V gave up 2 bases and J gave up 7 bases, with 13 bases separating them. Germline V gene data show CDR1 as SQVTM and CDR2 as ANQGSEA. In nucleotides, the CDR3 is TGCAGCGTTGAACCCCAGGGACTGAATACGCAGTATTTT. Translation gives CSVEPQGLNTQYF.

This clonotype has at least ten counts. This chain uses TRBV14 with TRBJ2-7; D not resolved. Germline V gene lookup returns CDR1 SGHDN and CDR2 FVKESK. The CDR3 sequence is 12 residues long. V gave up 5 bases and J gave up 5 bases, with 10 bases separating them. The CDR3 loop is CASSAIRHEQYF. CDR3 nucleotide sequence: TGTGCCAGCAGCGCGATTCGCCACGAGCAGTACTTC.

The chain couples TRBV4-1 to TRBJ1-6; 8 nucleotides align to TRBD1. V lost 0 bases and J lost 7; bases outside the gene matches: 5. Germline V lookup: CDR1 MGHRA, CDR2 YSYEKL. This CDR3 contains 16 residues. Here the CDR3 reads CASSQDPGGRNSPLHF. The DNA of the CDR3 is TGCGCCAGCAGCCAAGATCCAGGGGGCCGAAATTCACCCCTCCACTTT.

This clonotype was detected many times. The chain recombines TRBV6-2 or TRBV6-3 with TRBJ2-2; either TRBD1 or TRBD2 may supply D (6 bases each). V was trimmed by 8 bases and J by 4 bases, leaving 14 bases between them. CDR1 is MNHEY, CDR2 SVGEGT, per germline. This CDR3 has 14 amino acids. As DNA, the CDR3 is TGTGCCAGCGGCACGGGGGCAGGCACCGGGGAGCTGTTTTTT. Protein product: CASGTGAGTGELFF.

This clonotype has ten or more counts. The rearrangement links TRBV18 to TRBJ2-5, with 11 bases aligning to TRBD1. CDR1 is KGHSH and CDR2 is LQKENI in the germline V gene. The CDR3 has 15 amino acids. Losses at the gene ends were 3 bases for V and 5 bases for J; bases not matched to a gene: 5. The CDR3 spells CASSPLDRGQETQYF. CDR3 bases: TGTGCCAGCTCACCCCTGGACAGGGGGCAGGAGACCCAGTACTTC. Complete variable domain (other parts from reference TRBV18 and TRBJ2-5): NAGVMQNPRHLVRRRGQEARLRCSPMKGHSHVYWYRQLPEEGLKFMVYLQKENIIDESGMPKERFSAEFPKEGPSILRIQQVVRGDSAAYFCASSPLDRGQETQYFGPGTRLLVL.

In this sample, this clonotype turned up many times. The V and J genes are TRBV12-3 or TRBV12-4 and TRBJ2-2, with TRBD2 identical over 8 bases. V lost 5 bases to trimming and J lost 2 bases; unmatched junction nucleotides: 4. CDR3 length equals 15 residues. The CDR3 protein is CASSISGGNTGELFF. The CDR3 nucleotides read TGTGCCAGCAGTATCAGCGGGGGTAACACCGGGGAGCTGTTTTTT.

This clonotype occurred a few times. The V and J genes are TRBV30 and TRBJ1-2, with D tentatively TRBD1 (6 bases). Germline V gene data show CDR1 as GTSNPN and CDR2 as SVGIG (reference sequence). V lost 5 bases, J lost 7 bases, and 14 bases lay in between. The length of the CDR3 is 12 residues. The CDR3 protein is CAWARQASGYTF. As DNA, the CDR3 is TGTGCCTGGGCCAGACAGGCATCTGGCTACACCTTC.

The chain uses TRBV12-3 or TRBV12-4 and TRBJ1-5; no reliable D call. The CDR3 has 12 residues. V shed 5 bases and J shed 9 bases, with 11 bases lying between them. The CDR3 region has the DNA TGTGCCAGCAGTGGGCTTCGAATGCCCCAGCATTTT. Residues: CASSGLRMPQHF.

This chain connects TRBV12-3 or TRBV12-4 to TRBJ2-2, with D possibly being TRBD2 (6 bases). The CDR3 has 14 amino acids. Trimming removed 4 bases at V and 7 bases at J, with 13 bases between. The CDR3 region is CASSSGLGVGELFF. Written as DNA, the CDR3 is TGTGCCAGCAGTTCGGGACTGGGGGTCGGGGAGCTGTTTTTT.

This clonotype has ten or more counts. This chain links TRBV6-6 with TRBJ1-2; unclear D gene. V was shortened by 5 bases and J by 4 bases, with 14 bases between the two germline ends. Germline lookup yields CDR1 MNHNY and CDR2 SVGAGI (reference sequence). This CDR3 is built from 14 residues. The CDR3 reads CASSTGDRGYGYTF. The CDR3 DNA is TGTGCCAGCAGTACCGGCGATAGAGGCTATGGCTACACCTTC.

This clonotype was picked up many times. This sequence joins TRBV12-3 or TRBV12-4 and TRBJ2-7; weak D call: TRBD2 (6 bases). CDR3 length equals 15 residues. With 5 bases removed from V and 6 bases from J, the gap between germline ends came to 20 bases. In DNA form, the CDR3 reads TGTGCCAGCAGTCCCAGTGGGGCGGGAATATTCGAGCAGTACTTC. Translating gives CASSPSGAGIFEQYF.

This clonotype was found a few times. This chain connects TRBV3-1 to TRBJ2-1; D assignment may be TRBD1 or TRBD2 (5 bases each). V was cut by 1 base and J by 2 bases, with 15 bases left in between. CDR3 size: 17 residues. Germline assignment: CDR1 LGHDT and CDR2 YNNKEL (reference sequence). CDR3 nucleotide sequence: TGTGCCAGCAGCCAAGTGAAGAGGGGATCAACCTACAATGAGCAGTTCTTC. The encoded protein is CASSQVKRGSTYNEQFF.